These 17 T cell receptor beta chains share one sample of origin, sequenced in a study of blood T cell repertoires in COVID-19. The protocol was immunoSEQ multiplex PCR, while the TCRdb copy is restricted to in-frame clones and leaves out a portion. The table has 100,000 to 140,000 clones, approximately 89% seen once; the top ten hold approximately 6.2%. Sequencing input: peripheral blood. Source of these receptors: a man aged 50 to 60 with active or convalescent COVID-19.

The chain links TRBV28 to TRBJ1-2; D not resolved. This CDR3 spans 11 amino acids. The V and J ends lost 8 bases and 4 bases respectively, with 8 bases between them. From germline, CDR1 is MDHEN and CDR2 SYDVKM. CDR3 residues: CASEGFYGYTF. In DNA, the CDR3 is TGTGCCAGCGAGGGCTTCTATGGCTACACCTTC.

Worth noting for this clone: The junction departs from germline at one end; a sequencing error may be responsible. V is TRBV23-1 and J is TRBJ2-7; D gene unclear. TRBV23-1 is annotated as an ORF whose role is uncertain. There are 12 residues in the CDR3. The CDR3 reads CASSQSTPQKKF. In DNA form, the CDR3 reads TGCGCCAGCAGTCAATCCACCCCCCAGAAGAAGTTC.

The chain is built from TRBV2 and TRBJ1-6, with D unresolved. Germline V gene lookup returns CDR1 SNHLY and CDR2 FYNNEI. The V end lost 3 bases, the J end lost 5 bases, and 11 bases lay between the germline ends. This CDR3 region has 15 residues. As DNA, the CDR3 is TGTGCCAGCAGTGAGCGGACGGGAAATAATTCACCCCTCCACTTT. Protein sequence: CASSERTGNNSPLHF.

The chain is built from TRBV3-1 (or the pseudogene TRBV3-2) and TRBJ1-5; perhaps TRBD1 as D (6 bases). Trimming cost V 0 bases and J 6 bases, with 12 bases left between them. The CDR3 is made up of 15 amino acids. Per the germline V gene, CDR1 is LGHDT and CDR2 is YNNKEL (reference sequence). The CDR3 here is CASSQDVGGGQPQHF. Written as DNA, the CDR3 is TGTGCCAGCAGCCAAGATGTAGGGGGTGGTCAGCCCCAGCATTTT.

The V and J genes are TRBV2 and TRBJ2-4, with 9 bases identical to TRBD2. After removal of 5 bases from V and 7 bases from J, the junction contained 9 bases not matched to a gene. Germline assignment: CDR1 SNHLY and CDR2 FYNNEI. The CDR3 spans 15 residues. CDR3: CASSNLLAGGNIQYF. CDR3 bases: TGTGCCAGCAGTAACCTCCTGGCGGGGGGGAACATTCAGTACTTC.

This sequence joins TRBV7-2 and TRBJ1-2, with TRBD1 matching over 10 bases. Germline V CDR1 and CDR2: SGHTA, FQGNSA. V shed 5 bases and J 8 bases; nucleotides not matched to a gene: 5. CDR3 length equals 13 residues. The CDR3 spells CASSPGQGEGYTF. DNA for the CDR3: TGTGCCAGCAGCCCCGGACAGGGGGAAGGCTACACCTTC.

This clone was observed a single time. The J gene is TRBJ1-6, the V gene TRBV5-1; the match to TRBD1 covers 9 bases. CDR1 and CDR2 (germline): SGHRS, YFSETQ. Losses at the gene ends were 4 bases for V and 6 bases for J; bases not matched to a gene: 8. The CDR3 is 16 residues long. The CDR3 nucleotides read TGCGCCAGCAGCCCCCGGGACAGGGCCACTAATTCACCCCTCCACTTT. It is translated as CASSPRDRATNSPLHF. Using reference TRBV5-1 and TRBJ1-6 for the parts outside the CDR3, the full variable domain is KAGVTQTPRYLIKTRGQQVTLSCSPISGHRSVSWYQQTPGQGLQFLFEYFSETQRNKGNFPGRFSGRQFSNSRSEMNVSTLELGDSALYLCASSPRDRATNSPLHFGNGTRLTVT.

The chain links TRBV14 to TRBJ2-5; TRBD2 matches at 8 bases. The CDR3 runs to 14 residues. With 8 bases clipped from V and 5 bases from J, the junction kept 10 bases outside the gene matches. Germline V CDR1 and CDR2: SGHDN, FVKESK. CDR3 residues: CASSDWTSTETQYF. CDR3 sequence (DNA): TGTGCCAGCTCCGATTGGACTAGCACGGAGACCCAGTACTTC.

This chain links TRBV5-4 with TRBJ1-6, with no clear D. This CDR3 has 15 residues. Germline V lookup: CDR1 SGHNT, CDR2 YYREEE (reference sequence). V was pared by 4 bases and J by 10 bases, with 18 bases between. CDR3 coding DNA: TGTGCCAGCAGCCGCTCCGGGCCGAGCGGGTCACCCCTCCACTTT. It yields the protein CASSRSGPSGSPLHF.

V and J are TRBV10-3 and TRBJ2-2, with 15 positions matching TRBD2. Germline V CDR1 and CDR2: ENHRY, SYGVKD. V lost 6 bases and J lost 7; bases outside the gene matches: 12. This CDR3 has 18 residues. CDR3 DNA: TGTGCCATCAGCTCCCAAGGGAGGACTAGCGGGAGGGACGGGGAGCTGTTTTTT. This translates into CAISSQGRTSGRDGELFF.

This chain links TRBV5-4 with TRBJ1-6; 7 bases are shared with TRBD1. V was clipped by 0 bases and J by 6 bases; unmatched bases: 3. Germline loops: CDR1 SGHNT, CDR2 YYREEE (reference sequence). The CDR3 contains 15 residues. CDR3 loop: CASSLGGQTNSPLHF. CDR3 coding DNA: TGTGCCAGCAGCTTGGGGGGACAGACTAATTCACCCCTCCACTTT.

The chain links TRBV7-8 to TRBJ1-1; 7 bases fit TRBD1. Germline V lookup: CDR1 SGHVS, CDR2 FQNEAQ. J was trimmed by 0 bases and V by 5 bases; bases with no gene match: 6. CDR3 size: 15 residues. CDR3: CASSGYRGLNTEAFF. In DNA, the CDR3 is TGTGCCAGCAGCGGTTACAGGGGCTTGAACACTGAAGCTTTCTTT.

The chain recombines TRBV29-1 with TRBJ2-3; 11 bases map to TRBD1. Germline trimming cut 5 bases from V and 4 bases from J; bases unmatched to any gene: 5. CDR1 SQVTM and CDR2 ANQGSEA come from the germline V gene. The CDR3 has 14 residues. The CDR3 spells CSVIPGQGADTQYF. The CDR3 DNA reads TGCAGCGTTATACCGGGACAGGGGGCAGATACGCAGTATTTT.

The CDR3 is CASSGGLVREQYF. CDR3 sequence (DNA): TGTGCCAGCTCTGGAGGACTAGTACGCGAGCAGTACTTC. This chain uses TRBV2 with TRBJ2-7; TRBD2 agrees at 7 bases. CDR3 length equals 13 residues. Unmatched junction bases numbered 10, after V lost 8 bases and J lost 6 bases. CDR1 and CDR2 from the germline V gene are SNHLY and FYNNEI. Full variable domain (outside the CDR3, taken from reference TRBV2 and TRBJ2-7): EPEVTQTPSHQVTQMGQEVILRCVPISNHLYFYWYRQILGQKVEFLVSFYNNEISEKSEIFDDQFSVERPDGSNFTLKIRSTKLEDSAMYFCASSGGLVREQYFGPGTRLTVT.

As to this clone: The sample has other DNA sequences that encode this CDR3 too. The CDR3 sequence is CASSPGDYGYTF. Here the CDR3 DNA reads TGTGCCAGCAGCCCGGGGGACTATGGCTACACCTTC. The J gene is TRBJ1-2, the V gene TRBV28; D may be TRBD1 (5 bases). The CDR3 spans 12 residues. Germline values: CDR1 MDHEN, CDR2 SYDVKM. The ends were cut back, 6 bases at V and 3 bases at J, with 8 bases in the middle.

This clone has just one count. The chain employs TRBV12-3 or TRBV12-4 and TRBJ2-7; no clear D. The end of the DNA is better explained by TRBJ2-1, so the J call may be wrong. The CDR3 loop spans 13 amino acids. This CDR3 reads CASSLFDDNEQFF. CDR3 nucleotide sequence: TGTGCCAGCAGTTTATTCGACGACAATGAGCAGTTCTTC.

The J gene is TRBJ1-1, the V gene TRBV19; D gene ambiguous. CDR3 length equals 14 residues. Germline assignment: CDR1 LNHDA and CDR2 SQIVND (reference sequence). The V end lost 7 bases, the J end lost 0 bases, and 12 bases lay between the germline ends. The CDR3 sequence is CASTLRLMNTEAFF. The CDR3 DNA reads TGTGCCAGTACCCTACGACTCATGAACACTGAAGCTTTCTTT.